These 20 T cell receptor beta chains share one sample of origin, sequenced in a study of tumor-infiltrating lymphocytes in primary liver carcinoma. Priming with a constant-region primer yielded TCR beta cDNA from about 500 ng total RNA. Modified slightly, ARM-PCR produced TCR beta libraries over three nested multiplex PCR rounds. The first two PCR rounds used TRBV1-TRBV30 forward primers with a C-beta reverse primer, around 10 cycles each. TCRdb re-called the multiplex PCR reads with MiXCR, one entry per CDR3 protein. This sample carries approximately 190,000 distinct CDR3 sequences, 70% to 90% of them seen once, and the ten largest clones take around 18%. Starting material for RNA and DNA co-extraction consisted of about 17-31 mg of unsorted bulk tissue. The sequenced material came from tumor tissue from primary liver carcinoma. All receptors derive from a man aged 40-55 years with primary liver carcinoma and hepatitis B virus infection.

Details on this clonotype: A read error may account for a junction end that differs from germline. The CDR3 is CSVEFPAAQETQHF. CDR3 DNA: TGCAGTGTTGAATTCCCAGCCGCCCAAGAGACCCAACACTTC. The gene calls are TRBV29-1 and TRBJ2-5; D gene uncertain. Germline V CDR1 and CDR2: SQVTM, ANQGSEA. The CDR3 consists of 14 residues.

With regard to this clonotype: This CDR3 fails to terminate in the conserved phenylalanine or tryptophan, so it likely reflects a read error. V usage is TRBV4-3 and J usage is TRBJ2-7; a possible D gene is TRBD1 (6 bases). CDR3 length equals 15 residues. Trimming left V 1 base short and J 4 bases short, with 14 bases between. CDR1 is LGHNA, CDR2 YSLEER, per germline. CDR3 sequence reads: CASSQGTGSQYEQYI. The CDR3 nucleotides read TGCGCCAGCAGCCAAGGCACAGGGTCTCAGTACGAGCAGTACATC.

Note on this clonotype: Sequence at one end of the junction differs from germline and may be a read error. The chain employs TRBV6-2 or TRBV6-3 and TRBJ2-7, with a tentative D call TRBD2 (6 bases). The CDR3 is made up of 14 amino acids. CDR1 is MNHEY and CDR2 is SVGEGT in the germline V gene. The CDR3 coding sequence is TGTGGCAGCAATTACTCGACTAGCTCCTACGAGCAGTACTTC. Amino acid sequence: CGSNYSTSSYEQYF.

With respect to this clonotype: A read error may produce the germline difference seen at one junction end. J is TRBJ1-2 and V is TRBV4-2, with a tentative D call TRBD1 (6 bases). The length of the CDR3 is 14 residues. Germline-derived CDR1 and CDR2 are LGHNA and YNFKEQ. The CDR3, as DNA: TGTGCCATCAGCCAAGAATGGACAGATGATGGATACACCTTC. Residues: CAISQEWTDDGYTF.

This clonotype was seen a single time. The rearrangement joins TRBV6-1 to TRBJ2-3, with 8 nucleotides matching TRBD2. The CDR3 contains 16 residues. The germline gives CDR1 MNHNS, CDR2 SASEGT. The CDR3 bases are TGTGACGGTCGCGGCGGGCTAGCGGGCAGCACAGATACGCAGTATTTT. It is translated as CDGRGGLAGSTDTQYF.

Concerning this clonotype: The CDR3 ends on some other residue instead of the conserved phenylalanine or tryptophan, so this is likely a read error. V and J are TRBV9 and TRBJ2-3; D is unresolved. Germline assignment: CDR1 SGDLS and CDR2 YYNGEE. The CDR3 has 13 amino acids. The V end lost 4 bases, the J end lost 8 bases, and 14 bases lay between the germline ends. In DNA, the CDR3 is TGTGCCAGCAGCTCCCAGGTAGCTGGTACGCAGTATATT. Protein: CASSSQVAGTQYI.

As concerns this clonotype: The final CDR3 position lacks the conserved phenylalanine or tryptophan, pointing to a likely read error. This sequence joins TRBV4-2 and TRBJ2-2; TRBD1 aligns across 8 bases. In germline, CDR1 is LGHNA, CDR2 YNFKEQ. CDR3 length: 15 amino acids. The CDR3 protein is CASSQATGDTGELFY. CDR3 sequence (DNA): TGTGCCAGCAGCCAAGCGACAGGGGACACAGGGGAGCTGTTTTAT.

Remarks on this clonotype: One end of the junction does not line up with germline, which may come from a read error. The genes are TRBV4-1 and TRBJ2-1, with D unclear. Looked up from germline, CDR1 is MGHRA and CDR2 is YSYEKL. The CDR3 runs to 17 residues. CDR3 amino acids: CASSQDQGRNLSRELFF. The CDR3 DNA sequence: TGCGCCAGCAGCCAAGATCAAGGCAGGAACCTCTCTCGTGAGCTGTTCTTC.

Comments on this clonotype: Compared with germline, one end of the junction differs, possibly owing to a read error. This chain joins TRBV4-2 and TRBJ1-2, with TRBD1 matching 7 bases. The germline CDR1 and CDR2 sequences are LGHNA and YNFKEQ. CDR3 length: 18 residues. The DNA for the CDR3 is TGTTCCAGCGGCCGATCGTCCAGGGGGGGAGGCGCGTCCTATGGCTACACCTTC. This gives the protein CSSGRSSRGGGASYGYTF.

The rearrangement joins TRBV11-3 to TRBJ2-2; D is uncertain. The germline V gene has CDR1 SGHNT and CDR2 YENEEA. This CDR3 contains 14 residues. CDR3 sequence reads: CAAACPPGDAELFF. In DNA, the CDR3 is TGTGCAGCAGCTTGTCCCCCGGGCGATGCGGAGCTGTTTTTT.

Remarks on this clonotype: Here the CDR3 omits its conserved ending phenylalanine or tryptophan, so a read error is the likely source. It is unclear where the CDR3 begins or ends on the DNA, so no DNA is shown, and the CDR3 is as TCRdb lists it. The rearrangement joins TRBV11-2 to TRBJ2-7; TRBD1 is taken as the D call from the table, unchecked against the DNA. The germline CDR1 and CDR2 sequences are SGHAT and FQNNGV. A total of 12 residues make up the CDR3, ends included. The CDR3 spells CGSSPGGYEHYI.

The CDR3 is CASRVTGEYEQYF. The CDR3 DNA reads TGTGCCAGCAGGGTGACAGGAGAGTACGAGCAGTACTTC. The chain has TRBV6-5 and TRBJ2-7, with D perhaps matching TRBD1 (6 bases). This CDR3 spans 13 amino acids. The V end lost 6 bases, the J end lost 4 bases, and 13 bases lay between the germline ends. CDR1 and CDR2 (germline): MNHEY, SVGAGI.

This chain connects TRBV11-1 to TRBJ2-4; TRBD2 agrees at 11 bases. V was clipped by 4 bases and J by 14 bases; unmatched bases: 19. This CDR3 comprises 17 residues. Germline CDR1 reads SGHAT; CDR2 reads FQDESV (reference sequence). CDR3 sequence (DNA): TGTGCCAGCAGCTCTCCCGTGACTAGCGGGACCAAAAAAATTAAGTACTTC. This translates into CASSSPVTSGTKKIKYF. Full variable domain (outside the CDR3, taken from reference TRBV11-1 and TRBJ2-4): EAEVAQSPRYKITEKSQAVAFWCDPISGHATLYWYRQILGQGPELLVQFQDESVVDDSQLPKDRFSAERLKGVDSTLKIQPAELGDSAMYLCASSSPVTSGTKKIKYFGAGTRLSVL.

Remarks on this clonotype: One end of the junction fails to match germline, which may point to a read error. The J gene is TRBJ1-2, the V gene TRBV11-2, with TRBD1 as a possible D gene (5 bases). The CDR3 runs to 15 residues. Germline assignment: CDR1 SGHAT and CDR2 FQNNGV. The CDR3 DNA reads TGTGCAGACAGCAGGTCGGCAGGGTTGATCCCTGGCTACATCTTC. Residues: CADSRSAGLIPGYIF.

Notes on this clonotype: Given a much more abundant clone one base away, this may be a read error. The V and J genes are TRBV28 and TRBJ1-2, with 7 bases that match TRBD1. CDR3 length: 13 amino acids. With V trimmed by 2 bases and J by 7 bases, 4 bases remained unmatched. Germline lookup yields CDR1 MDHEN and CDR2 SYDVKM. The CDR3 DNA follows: TGTGCCAGCAGTTTACGGACAGGTGGTGGCTACACCTTC. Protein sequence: CASSLRTGGGYTF.

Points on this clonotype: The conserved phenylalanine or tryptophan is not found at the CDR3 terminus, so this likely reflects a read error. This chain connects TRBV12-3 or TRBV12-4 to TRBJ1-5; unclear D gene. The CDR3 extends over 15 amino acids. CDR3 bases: TGTGCCAGCACTTTAAATCGGGGTAGCAATCAGCCCCAGCATCTT. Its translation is CASTLNRGSNQPQHL.

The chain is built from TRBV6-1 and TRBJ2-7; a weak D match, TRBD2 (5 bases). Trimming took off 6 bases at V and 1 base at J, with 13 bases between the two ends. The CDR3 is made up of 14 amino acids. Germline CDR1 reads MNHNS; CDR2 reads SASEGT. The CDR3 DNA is TGTGCCAGCAGGAGAGGGTTCCGTTCCTACGAGCAGTACTTC. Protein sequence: CASRRGFRSYEQYF.

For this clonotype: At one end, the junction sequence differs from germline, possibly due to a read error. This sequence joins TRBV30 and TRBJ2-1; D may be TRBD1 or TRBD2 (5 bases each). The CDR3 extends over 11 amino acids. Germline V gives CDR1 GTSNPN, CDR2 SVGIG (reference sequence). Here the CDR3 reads CDWSEVGEQLF. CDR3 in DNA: TGTGACTGGAGTGAGGTAGGGGAGCAGCTCTTC.

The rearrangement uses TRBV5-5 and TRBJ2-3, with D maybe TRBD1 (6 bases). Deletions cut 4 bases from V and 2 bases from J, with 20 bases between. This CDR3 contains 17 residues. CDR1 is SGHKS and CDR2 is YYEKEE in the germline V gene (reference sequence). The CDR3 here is CASSLPSGQSHTDTQYF. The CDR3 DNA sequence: TGTGCCAGCAGCCTCCCGTCGGGACAAAGTCACACAGATACGCAGTATTTT. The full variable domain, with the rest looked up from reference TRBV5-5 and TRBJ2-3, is DAGVTQSPTHLIKTRGQQVTLRCSPISGHKSVSWYQQVLGQGPQFIFQYYEKEERGRGNFPDRFSARQFPNYSSELNVNALLLGDSALYLCASSLPSGQSHTDTQYFGPGTRLTVL.

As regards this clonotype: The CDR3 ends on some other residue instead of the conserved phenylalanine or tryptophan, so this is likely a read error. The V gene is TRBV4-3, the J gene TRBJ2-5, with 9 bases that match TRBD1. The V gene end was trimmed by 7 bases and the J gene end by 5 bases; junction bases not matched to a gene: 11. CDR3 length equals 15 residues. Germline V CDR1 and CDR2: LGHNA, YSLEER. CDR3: CASNHRGQGEETQYY. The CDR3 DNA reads TGCGCCAGCAACCATAGGGGACAGGGTGAGGAGACCCAGTACTAC.